The 32 T cell receptor beta chains presented below share a single source sample, sequenced in a study of glioma-infiltrating T cells. Using RNA template, CDR3s of TCR alpha and beta were amplified with iRepertoire arm-PCR. TCRdb itself ran the multiplex PCR reads through MiXCR, one entry per CDR3 protein. The sample holds about 130,000 distinct CDR3 sequences, more than 20% seen once. Sequencing was done on a sample of glioma tissue, nonneoplastic brain tissue, or PBMCs (not recorded which). These receptors came from a human donor with low-grade glioma or glioblastoma, undergoing nonglioma brain surgery, or in good health (not recorded which).

The V gene is TRBV7-2, the J gene TRBJ2-1; a possible D gene is TRBD2 (7 bases). Trimming took off 3 bases at V and 2 bases at J, with 11 bases between the two ends. The CDR3 covers 15 residues. Looked up from germline, CDR1 is SGHTA and CDR2 is FQGNSA. CDR3 DNA: TGTGCCAGCAGCTTGGGGGGGCTGCCCTACAATGAGCAGTTCTTC. Its protein product is CASSLGGLPYNEQFF.

This clonotype was observed a handful of times. The genes are TRBV3-1 and TRBJ2-3; a weak D match, TRBD2 (5 bases). The V gene lost 0 bases and the J gene lost 6 bases, with 13 bases spanning the gap. In germline, CDR1 is LGHDT, CDR2 YNNKEL (reference sequence). There are 15 residues in the CDR3. In nucleotides, the CDR3 is TGTGCCAGCAGCCAAGATTCAAAGGGAGCGGATACGCAGTATTTT. Translating gives CASSQDSKGADTQYF.

Note on this clonotype: Possible read error: a much larger clone is one base away. The CDR3 sequence: CATSMTGGPTDMQYF. The CDR3 nucleotides read TGTGCCACCAGCATGACGGGGGGGCCCACAGATATGCAGTATTTT. V is TRBV15 and J is TRBJ2-3; 8 bases are a match to TRBD2. This CDR3 is built from 15 residues. The germline gives CDR1 LNHNV, CDR2 YYDKDF (reference sequence). The entire variable domain, with the rest obtained from reference TRBV15 and TRBJ2-3, is as follows: DAMVIQNPRYQVTQFGKPVTLSCSQTLNHNVMYWYQQKSSQAPKLLFHYYDKDFNNEADTPDNFQSRRPNTSFCFLDIRSPGLGDTAMYLCATSMTGGPTDMQYFGPGTRLTVL.

For this clonotype: A read error is possible here, since a much larger clone lies one base away. This chain joins TRBV28 and TRBJ1-1; perhaps TRBD1 as D (5 bases). The germline gives CDR1 MDHEN, CDR2 SYDVKM. This CDR3 contains 13 residues. V was cut by 6 bases and J by 7 bases, with 15 bases left in between. CDR3 in DNA: TGTGCCAGCAGATCGGGGGGGAGCAATGAAGCTTTCTTT. Translating gives CASRSGGSNEAFF.

This chain connects TRBV5-1 to TRBJ2-7; tentative D call: TRBD2 (6 bases). The germline gives CDR1 SGHRS, CDR2 YFSETQ. This CDR3 contains 14 residues. Trimming pared 1 base from V and 7 bases from J, leaving 15 bases between. The CDR3 here is CASSLSGEASEQYV. The CDR3 coding sequence is TGCGCCAGCAGCTTGTCCGGGGAGGCGAGTGAGCAGTACGTC.

The table lists this clonotype with many counts. V and J are TRBV27 and TRBJ1-6; 8 bases match TRBD1. The CDR3 has 17 amino acids. V shed 7 bases and J 2 bases; nucleotides not matched to a gene: 10. The V gene's germline CDR1 is MNHEY and CDR2 SMNVEV (reference sequence). CDR3 region: CASTPLGQGTYNSPLHF. Written as DNA, the CDR3 is TGTGCCAGCACCCCCCTAGGACAGGGCACCTATAATTCACCCCTCCACTTT.

This clonotype was observed at least ten times. The chain is built from TRBV28 and TRBJ2-7, with D possibly TRBD1 on 7 matching bases. Trimming took 7 bases from V and 2 from J, leaving 15 bases between them. Germline CDR1 reads MDHEN; CDR2 reads SYDVKM. CDR3 length: 14 amino acids. This chain's CDR3 is CASTQGGPAYEQYV. DNA of the CDR3: TGTGCCAGCACCCAGGGGGGACCCGCCTACGAGCAGTACGTC.

The V gene is TRBV7-2, the J gene TRBJ2-5, with TRBD2 matching 10 bases. The V and J ends lost 4 bases and 1 base, in that order; junction bases with no gene match: 12. Germline-derived CDR1 and CDR2 are SGHTA and FQGNSA. This CDR3 is built from 18 residues. For the CDR3, the DNA is TGTGCCAGCAGCTATTTCCGGGGGCTAGCGGGGGCCCAAGAGACCCAGTACTTC. It is translated as CASSYFRGLAGAQETQYF.

The chain joins TRBV5-6 to TRBJ2-7; a weak D match, TRBD1 (6 bases). This CDR3 has 14 residues. Germline V gives CDR1 SGHDT, CDR2 YYEEEE. V lost 4 bases and J lost 0, with 11 bases in between. The CDR3 is CASSTWTASYEQYV. DNA of the CDR3: TGTGCCAGCAGCACTTGGACAGCCTCCTACGAGCAGTACGTC.

The chain couples TRBV7-9 to TRBJ2-1; the D gene is possibly TRBD1 (6 bases). There are 13 residues in the CDR3. Germline assignment: CDR1 SEHNR and CDR2 FQNEAQ (reference sequence). Trimming cost V 5 bases and J 7 bases, with 12 bases left between them. The CDR3 nucleotides read TGTGCCAGCAGCCAGGGGCTTTTTAATGAGCAGTTCTTC. Translated, it gives CASSQGLFNEQFF.

In its sample, this clonotype was seen a few times. This rearrangement joins TRBV14 to TRBJ2-5, with D unresolved. This CDR3 is built from 14 residues. The V gene's germline CDR1 is SGHDN and CDR2 FVKESK. V lost 7 bases and J 9 bases, leaving 21 bases between the germline ends. CDR3 amino acids: CASTSAGLTAPQYF. The CDR3 nucleotides are TGTGCCAGCACGTCGGCCGGCTTAACGGCGCCCCAGTACTTC. The full variable domain, its missing parts supplied by reference TRBV14 and TRBJ2-5, is EAGVTQFPSHSVIEKGQTVTLRCDPISGHDNLYWYRRVMGKEIKFLLHFVKESKQDESGMPNNRFLAERTGGTYSTLKVQPAELEDSGVYFCASTSAGLTAPQYFGPGTRLLVL.

This clonotype was picked up many times. The chain carries TRBV20-1 and TRBJ1-5; D is perhaps TRBD1 (6 bases). V lost 0 bases and J 1 base, leaving 16 bases between the germline ends. The CDR3 runs to 17 residues. Germline loops: CDR1 DFQATT, CDR2 SNEGSKA (reference sequence). The CDR3 spells CSAREFGGALSNQPQHF. CDR3 coding DNA: TGCAGTGCTAGAGAATTCGGGGGGGCTCTAAGCAATCAGCCCCAGCATTTT.

As for this clonotype: This may arise from a read error, as a much more abundant clone is one base away. The gene calls are TRBV15 and TRBJ1-1; tentative D call: TRBD1 (5 bases). V was cut by 6 bases and J by 0 bases, with 17 bases left in between. Germline V gene sequence: CDR1 LNHNV, CDR2 YYDKDF (reference sequence). This CDR3 region has 16 residues. In DNA form, the CDR3 reads TGTGCCACCAGTCCTGGATGGGGGTCCTTGAACACTGAAGCTTTCTTT. Encoded protein: CATSPGWGSLNTEAFF.

In its sample, this clonotype was seen many times. The genes are TRBV24-1 and TRBJ2-1; no clear D gene. The CDR3 consists of 13 residues. Germline values: CDR1 KGHDR, CDR2 SFDVKD. The germline V and J ends were trimmed by 2 bases and 5 bases, with 6 bases remaining between them. CDR3 sequence: CATSDYAHNEQFF. For the CDR3, the DNA is TGTGCCACCAGTGATTACGCACACAATGAGCAGTTCTTC.

The chain employs TRBV19 and TRBJ1-2; 12 nucleotides align to TRBD1. V lost 4 bases and J lost 5; bases outside the gene matches: 8. Germline-derived CDR1 and CDR2 are LNHDA and SQIVND (reference sequence). The CDR3 is 16 amino acids. CDR3 DNA sequence: TGTGCCAGTAGTAGAACGGGACAGGGGGCGCAATATGGCTACACCTTC. Protein product: CASSRTGQGAQYGYTF.

The chain is built from TRBV7-7 and TRBJ2-5, with 9 nucleotides matching TRBD1. V was clipped by 4 bases and J by 7 bases; unmatched bases: 4. CDR3 length: 13 amino acids. Germline lookup yields CDR1 SSHAT and CDR2 FNYEAQ (reference sequence). CDR3 DNA: TGTGCCAGCAGCTCGGGACAGGGAGGGACCCAGTACTTC. Translating it yields CASSSGQGGTQYF.

The chain employs TRBV15 and TRBJ2-7, with 8 bases fitting TRBD2. Germline assignment: CDR1 LNHNV and CDR2 YYDKDF (reference sequence). V dropped 7 bases and J dropped 7; count of bases not matched to a gene: 12. The CDR3 totals 14 residues. The CDR3 sequence is CATKRAGDSNEQYV. The CDR3 DNA follows: TGTGCCACCAAAAGAGCGGGGGATTCCAATGAGCAGTACGTC.

This chain links TRBV5-1 with TRBJ2-1; a weak D match, TRBD1 (6 bases). Trimming pared 1 base from V and 1 base from J, leaving 12 bases between. Germline CDR1 is SGHRS and CDR2 is YFSETQ. This CDR3 contains 16 residues. This chain's CDR3 is CASSLSGALSYNEQFF. The CDR3 DNA sequence: TGCGCCAGCAGCTTGTCAGGGGCCCTGTCCTACAATGAGCAGTTCTTC.

This clonotype was counted ten times or more. The genes are TRBV2 and TRBJ1-2, with D tentatively TRBD1 (5 bases). This CDR3 is 12 amino acids long. The V end was cut by 7 bases, the J end by 2 bases, with 8 bases between. Germline CDR1 is SNHLY and CDR2 is FYNNEI. The CDR3 protein is CASKRQNYGYTF. The CDR3 region has the DNA TGTGCCAGCAAAAGACAGAACTATGGCTACACCTTC.

The chain couples TRBV6-1 to TRBJ2-7, with D tentatively TRBD2 (6 bases). This CDR3 is built from 14 residues. V gave up 6 bases and J gave up 2 bases, with 14 bases separating them. The germline V gene encodes CDR1 MNHNS and CDR2 SASEGT. CDR3 amino acids: CASSPRGEAYEQYV. CDR3 DNA: TGTGCCAGCAGCCCACGCGGGGAAGCCTACGAGCAGTACGTC.

The chain employs TRBV20-1 and TRBJ2-1, with D maybe TRBD2 (5 bases). Deletions cut 4 bases from V and 6 bases from J, with 25 bases between. This CDR3 spans 17 amino acids. The germline CDR1 and CDR2 sequences are DFQATT and SNEGSKA (reference sequence). CDR3 amino acids: CSAKPLQVRTGSNEQFF. The CDR3 coding sequence is TGCAGTGCTAAACCCCTCCAGGTGAGAACGGGGAGCAATGAGCAGTTCTTC.

In its sample, this clonotype was seen a few times. This chain connects TRBV20-1 to TRBJ2-1, with D possibly being TRBD1 (5 bases). CDR1 and CDR2 (germline): DFQATT, SNEGSKA (reference sequence). CDR3 length equals 14 residues. V lost 5 bases, J lost 0 bases, and 11 bases lay in between. The CDR3, as DNA: TGCAGTGCTGTCCGACAGAGCTCCTACAATGAGCAGTTCTTC. Protein sequence: CSAVRQSSYNEQFF.

This clonotype has more than one count but fewer than ten. V and J are TRBV3-1 and TRBJ2-5; 9 positions match TRBD1. With V trimmed by 2 bases and J by 7 bases, 8 bases remained unmatched. The CDR3 sequence is 15 residues long. Per the germline V gene, CDR1 is LGHDT and CDR2 is YNNKEL (reference sequence). The CDR3 is CASSQTTGGRGTQYF. The CDR3 region has the DNA TGTGCCAGCAGCCAAACCACAGGGGGCCGCGGGACCCAGTACTTC.

This clonotype came up a few times. V gene TRBV12-3 or TRBV12-4 combines with J gene TRBJ2-1; D is ambiguous. The CDR3 contains 17 residues. The V end was cut by 3 bases, the J end by 0 bases, with 15 bases between. This CDR3 is CASSFEDGMSSYNEQFF. The CDR3, as DNA: TGTGCCAGCAGTTTCGAGGACGGAATGAGCTCCTACAATGAGCAGTTCTTC.

CDR3 loop: CAISRGETYEQYV. Written as DNA, the CDR3 is TGTGCCATCAGTCGGGGCGAGACCTACGAGCAGTACGTC. The chain links TRBV6-1 to TRBJ2-7; the D call may be TRBD1 or TRBD2 (5 bases each). This CDR3 comprises 13 residues. Germline CDR1 and CDR2: MNHNS and SASEGT.

V and J are TRBV5-5 and TRBJ2-3, with D perhaps given as TRBD1 or TRBD2 (5 bases each). There are 14 residues in the CDR3. Deletions cut 0 bases from V and 8 bases from J, with 13 bases between. Germline V gene data show CDR1 as SGHKS and CDR2 as YYEKEE (reference sequence). The CDR3 is CASSLGGGSGTQYF. DNA of the CDR3: TGTGCCAGCAGCTTGGGGGGCGGGTCGGGTACGCAGTATTTT.

This clonotype was found once. The rearrangement links TRBV28 to TRBJ1-2; the D is unclear. V lost 5 bases to trimming and J lost 8 bases, with 21 bases between them. The CDR3 covers 15 residues. Germline V gene data show CDR1 as MDHEN and CDR2 as SYDVKM. CDR3 sequence: CASSPRGETGWGYTF. The DNA for the CDR3 is TGTGCCAGCAGTCCCCGCGGAGAAACGGGTTGGGGCTACACCTTC.

Comment on this clonotype: An end of the junction differs from the germline gene, which may be a read error. The V call is TRBV4-2, the J call TRBJ2-3; D possibly corresponds to TRBD2 (6 bases). The germline gives CDR1 LGHNA, CDR2 YNFKEQ. The CDR3 covers 16 residues. Here the CDR3 DNA reads TGTGCCAGCAGCCAAGAAGTAATAGGGCGGGAAGATGCGCAGTATTTT. The encoded protein is CASSQEVIGREDAQYF.

J is TRBJ2-2 and V is TRBV7-3; D not certain. Germline V gives CDR1 SGHTA, CDR2 FQGTGA. The CDR3 runs to 14 residues. Between the trimmed V and J ends, which lost 2 bases and 0 bases, there was a span of 4 bases. CDR3 bases: TGTGCCAGCAGCTTATTTCCGAACACCGGGGAGCTGTTTTTT. Protein: CASSLFPNTGELFF.

This clonotype came up many times. This rearrangement joins TRBV6-6 to TRBJ2-2; tentative D call: TRBD1 (5 bases). The CDR3 sequence is 16 residues long. Germline V lookup: CDR1 MNHNY, CDR2 SVGAGI (reference sequence). V was shortened by 0 bases and J by 7 bases, with 15 bases between the two germline ends. The CDR3 DNA is TGTGCCAGCAGTTACTCGATCACCGGACAAAGCGGGGAGCTGTTTTTT. The encoded protein is CASSYSITGQSGELFF.

The chain uses TRBV6-6 and TRBJ2-1; weak D call: TRBD2 (6 bases). V was trimmed by 2 bases and J by 10 bases, leaving 12 bases between them. Germline CDR1 and CDR2: MNHNY and SVGAGI (reference sequence). This CDR3 is 13 amino acids long. The CDR3 here is CASSYGGRGEQFF. CDR3 sequence (DNA): TGTGCCAGCAGTTACGGGGGGAGAGGGGAGCAGTTCTTC.

The J gene is TRBJ2-5, the V gene TRBV5-4; D is perhaps TRBD1 or TRBD2 (5 bases each). CDR3 size: 14 residues. Germline CDR1 is SGHNT and CDR2 is YYREEE (reference sequence). V lost 3 bases to trimming and J lost 2 bases, with 11 bases between them. CDR3 loop: CASSYPGTQETQYF. CDR3 nucleotide sequence: TGTGCCAGCAGCTACCCCGGGACGCAAGAGACCCAGTACTTC. Together with reference TRBV5-4 and TRBJ2-5, the CDR3 gives the full variable domain: ETGVTQSPTHLIKTRGQQVTLRCSSQSGHNTVSWYQQALGQGPQFIFQYYREEENGRGNFPPRFSGLQFPNYSSELNVNALELDDSALYLCASSYPGTQETQYFGPGTRLLVL.